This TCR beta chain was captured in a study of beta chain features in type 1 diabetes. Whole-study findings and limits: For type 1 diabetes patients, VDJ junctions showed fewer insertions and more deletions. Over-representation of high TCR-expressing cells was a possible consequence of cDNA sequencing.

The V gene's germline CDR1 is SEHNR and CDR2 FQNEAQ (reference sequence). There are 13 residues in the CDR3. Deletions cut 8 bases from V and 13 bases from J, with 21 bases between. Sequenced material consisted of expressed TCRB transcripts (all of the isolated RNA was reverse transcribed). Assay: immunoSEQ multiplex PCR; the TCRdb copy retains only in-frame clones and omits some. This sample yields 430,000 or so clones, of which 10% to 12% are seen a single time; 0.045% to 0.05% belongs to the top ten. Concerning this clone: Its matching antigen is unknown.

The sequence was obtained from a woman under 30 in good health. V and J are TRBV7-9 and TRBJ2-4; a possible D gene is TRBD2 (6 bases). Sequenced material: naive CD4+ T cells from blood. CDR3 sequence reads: CASATPLEGLQYF. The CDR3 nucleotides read TGTGCCAGCGCTACCCCATTGGAGGGGCTACAGTACTTC.